These T cell receptor beta chains were read from a single sample in a study of CD8 T cells in ankylosing spondylitis. TCRdb ran MiXCR on the 5' RACE reads and lists one entry per CDR3 protein. Among hundreds of thousands of distinct CDR3 sequences, around 16% were seen once, and the ten largest hold roughly 43%. The sample was blood, either unsorted or a sorted T cell fraction (not recorded which). Every receptor here comes from a male donor with ankylosing spondylitis. CDR3s include the opening cysteine and the closing phenylalanine or tryptophan. D genes are given only for firm matches. Clone size is given for some rows only: seen once, a few or many times, or a class if the clone is expanded.

J | size | V | D | CDR3 | DNA
TRBJ1-1 | NA | TRBV5-6 | NA | CASTALNTEAFF | TGTGCCAGTACAGCGCTGAACACTGAAGCTTTCTTT
TRBJ2-2 | few | TRBV5-1 | NA | CASSFYQGATGELFF | TGCGCCAGCAGCTTTTATCAGGGCGCCACCGGGGAGCTGTTTTTT
TRBJ2-1 | NA | TRBV6-1 | NA | CASSEWASDNEQFF | TGTGCCAGCAGTGAATGGGCTAGCGACAATGAGCAGTTCTTC
TRBJ2-3 | few | TRBV5-4 | TRBD2 | CASSAAGGGYGDTQYF | TGTGCCAGCAGCGCCGCGGGAGGAGGTTATGGTGATACGCAGTATTTT
TRBJ2-7 | few | TRBV14 | TRBD2 | CASSQGGAWREGRLEQYF | TGTGCCAGCAGCCAAGGAGGCGCCTGGCGGGAGGGCCGTCTCGAGCAGTACTTC
TRBJ1-1 | NA | TRBV7-3 | TRBD1 | CASSLTGTGYLSTEAFF | TGTGCCAGCAGCTTAACCGGGACAGGGTATCTGAGCACTGAAGCTTTCTTT
TRBJ2-7 | NA | TRBV30 | NA | CAWNPTESYEQYF | TGTGCCTGGAATCCGACAGAGTCCTACGAGCAGTACTTC
TRBJ1-6 | few | TRBV4-1 | NA | CASSQDVAGWSPLHF | TGCGCCAGCAGCCAAGATGTGGCGGGTTGGTCACCCCTCCACTTT
TRBJ2-1 | NA | TRBV6-2/TRBV6-3 | TRBD2 | CASNLGLAEINEQFF | TGTGCCAGCAACCTCGGGCTAGCGGAGATTAATGAGCAGTTCTTC
TRBJ2-7 | NA | TRBV5-6 | TRBD2 | CASSLAATSGGPLSYEQYF | TGTGCCAGCAGCTTGGCCGCTACTAGCGGGGGGCCTCTCTCCTACGAGCAGTACTTC
TRBJ1-4 | NA | TRBV27 | NA | CASSFSATNEKLFF | TGTGCCAGCAGTTTCAGTGCAACTAATGAAAAACTGTTTTTT
TRBJ2-3 | few | TRBV27 | NA | CASSTDPSDTQYF | TGTGCCAGCAGTACAGACCCCTCAGATACGCAGTATTTT
TRBJ2-1 | NA | TRBV4-1 | NA | CASSQGQVTYNEQFF | TGCGCCAGCAGCCAAGGACAGGTAACCTACAATGAGCAGTTCTTC
TRBJ2-1 | NA | TRBV5-5 | NA | CASVGRGGDNEQFF | TGTGCCAGCGTCGGAAGGGGGGGGGACAATGAGCAGTTCTTC
TRBJ2-5 | few | TRBV29-1 | TRBD1 | CSAYRGNDQETQYF | TGCAGCGCGTACAGGGGGAACGACCAAGAGACCCAGTACTTC
TRBJ2-1 | few | TRBV4-1 | NA | CASSQETGLRYNEQFF | TGCGCCAGCAGCCAAGAAACAGGGTTAAGGTACAATGAGCAGTTCTTC
TRBJ1-2 | NA | TRBV2 | NA | CARQVTDDYGYTF | TGTGCCCGGCAGGTAACAGACGATTATGGCTACACCTTC
TRBJ1-5 | NA | TRBV16 | NA | CASSQSRTLGQPQHF | TGTGCCAGCAGCCAATCGAGGACATTAGGGCAGCCCCAGCATTTT
TRBJ2-5 | many | TRBV7-8 | TRBD2 | CASSFREGSTGQETQYF | TGTGCCAGCAGTTTTCGGGAGGGGAGTACGGGGCAAGAGACCCAGTACTTC
TRBJ1-4 | NA | TRBV7-9 | NA | CASSFSEKLFF | TGTGCCAGCAGCTTTAGTGAAAAACTGTTTTTT
TRBJ1-4 | NA | TRBV5-6 | TRBD1 | CASSIQGKLFF | TGTGCCAGCAGCATACAGGGGAAACTGTTTTTT
TRBJ2-1 | NA | TRBV12-3/TRBV12-4 | NA | CASSAGVDNEQFF | TGTGCCAGCTCCGCAGGGGTAGACAATGAGCAGTTCTTC
TRBJ2-3 | NA | TRBV11-1 | TRBD2 | CASSLPRPGGDTDTQYF | TGTGCCAGCAGCTTACCCCGTCCGGGAGGCGACACAGATACGCAGTATTTT
TRBJ2-7 | NA | TRBV11-2 | TRBD1 | CASSLGTGEYEQYF | TGTGCCAGCAGCTTAGGGACAGGGGAATACGAGCAGTACTTC
TRBJ1-3 | many | TRBV29-1 | NA | CSVPMYRKSSSGNTIYF | TGCAGCGTCCCTATGTACAGAAAATCTAGCTCTGGAAACACCATATATTTT
TRBJ1-2 | NA | TRBV20-1 | NA | CSVVGYTF | TGCAGTGTTGTTGGCTACACCTTC
TRBJ2-2 | few | TRBV10-1 | TRBD2 | CASSELGTTNTGELFF | TGCGCCAGCAGTGAACTAGGGACTACGAACACCGGGGAGCTGTTTTTT
TRBJ2-5 | NA | TRBV7-6 | NA | CASSAGLETQYF | TGTGCCAGCAGCGCAGGCCTAGAGACCCAGTACTTC
TRBJ2-5 | few | TRBV12-3/TRBV12-4 | NA | CASSLASAKKETQYF | TGTGCCAGCAGTTTAGCGTCAGCGAAGAAAGAGACCCAGTACTTC
TRBJ1-1 | NA | TRBV5-1 | NA | CASSARPSVEAFF | TGCGCCAGCAGCGCCCGGCCGAGTGTCGAAGCTTTCTTT
TRBJ1-2 | many | TRBV12-3/TRBV12-4 | NA | CASSLSLRPFNYGYTF | TGTGCCAGCAGTTTATCCTTACGTCCCTTTAACTATGGCTACACCTTC
TRBJ2-5 | many | TRBV5-4 | NA | CASSSVGAQETQYF | TGTGCCAGCAGCTCAGTAGGGGCCCAAGAGACCCAGTACTTC
TRBJ2-3 | NA | TRBV7-9 | NA | CASSLPEDTQYF | TGTGCCAGCAGCTTGCCCGAGGATACGCAGTATTTT
TRBJ1-2 | few | TRBV15 | NA | CATSRDRTGTYNGYTF | TGTGCCACCAGCAGAGACCGAACGGGGACTTATAATGGCTACACCTTC
TRBJ2-2 | few | TRBV5-1 | TRBD1 | CASSIRTGGITGELFF | TGCGCCAGCAGCATCAGGACAGGGGGTATCACCGGGGAGCTGTTTTTT
TRBJ2-7 | few | TRBV9 | TRBD2 | CASSGLAGATLNF | TGTGCCAGCAGCGGGCTAGCGGGAGCGACCCTGAACTTC
TRBJ2-7 | NA | TRBV30 | TRBD2 | CAWSRLAAGYEQYF | TGTGCCTGGAGCAGACTAGCCGCGGGGTACGAGCAGTACTTC
TRBJ2-7 | once | TRBV14 | NA | CASSQANPGYEQYF | TGTGCCAGCAGCCAGGCCAACCCAGGGTACGAGCAGTACTTC
TRBJ1-1 | few | TRBV7-9 | NA | CASSLPRGSDTEAFF | TGTGCCAGCAGCCTCCCCAGGGGATCCGACACTGAAGCTTTCTTT